This is a list of T cell receptor beta chains from one sample in a study of PD-1 blockade in classical Hodgkin lymphoma. Produced via immunoSEQ multiplex PCR; TCRdb's table is partial and in-frame only. The sample has some 93,000 clones; around 80% are singletons. The sequencing used peripheral blood mononuclear cells (PBMCs), collected before the fourth cycle of nivolumab. The receptors here all came from a human donor with classical Hodgkin lymphoma. Both conserved end residues are part of each CDR3. D genes are given only for firm matches. Clone size appears in some rows only: once, few, many, or a class for an expanded clone.

cdr3_nt	cdr3_aa	d_call	j_call	clone_size	v_call
TGTGCCAGCAGCTCACAGGGTACCGGGGAGCTGTTTTTT	CASSSQGTGELFF	.	TRBJ2-2	.	TRBV7-7
TGTGCCAGCAGCCAAGGGGGCGGGGGAGGAGATGCAGATACGCAGTATTTT	CASSQGGGGGDADTQYF	TRBD2	TRBJ2-3	.	TRBV4-2
TGTGCCAGCAACCCGCAGGGGGAAGAGACCCAGTACTTC	CASNPQGEETQYF	TRBD1	TRBJ2-5	once	TRBV9
TGTGCCAGCAGCTTAGCCCCGGGACAGACTTACAATGAGCAGTTCTTC	CASSLAPGQTYNEQFF	TRBD1	TRBJ2-1	.	TRBV11-2
TGTGCCAGCAGCTCGGGTAGAGAGCTGTTTTTT	CASSSGRELFF	.	TRBJ2-2	.	TRBV11-3
TGTGCCAGCAGCTTCCTAGCGACTGGAGATACGCAGTATTTT	CASSFLATGDTQYF	.	TRBJ2-3	.	TRBV5-6
TGTGCCAGCAGTGTTGTTCCGGGACTAGGGGCCTACGAGCAGTACTTC	CASSVVPGLGAYEQYF	TRBD2	TRBJ2-7	.	TRBV2
TGTGCCAGTAGTACGAGGACCACCGCCCCGAACACTGAAGCTTTCTTT	CASSTRTTAPNTEAFF	.	TRBJ1-1	.	TRBV19
TGTGCCAGCAGCTTCTCCGGGAGATGGGCCTACGAGCAGTACTTC	CASSFSGRWAYEQYF	.	TRBJ2-7	.	TRBV11-2
TGTGCCAGCAGCCAAGGGCGGGAGCCCTACAATGAGCAGTTCTTC	CASSQGREPYNEQFF	TRBD2	TRBJ2-1	once	TRBV4-2
TGTGCCAGCAGTGATGTGGGGAACTATGGCTACACCTTC	CASSDVGNYGYTF	.	TRBJ1-2	.	TRBV6-1
TGTGCCAGCTCCTCGACAGGGATCGAGCAGTACTTC	CASSSTGIEQYF	TRBD1	TRBJ2-7	.	TRBV27
TGTGCCAGCAGCGCCCCGGGGCTGGGAAACACCATATATTTT	CASSAPGLGNTIYF	.	TRBJ1-3	.	TRBV9
TGTGCCAGCAGTTTTAGCGGGGGCCTTCGAGAGCAGTACTTC	CASSFSGGLREQYF	TRBD2	TRBJ2-7	.	TRBV7-2
TGTGCCAGCTCACCACCAGTGGGGCTAGCGGGAGACTACGAGCAGTACTTC	CASSPPVGLAGDYEQYF	TRBD2	TRBJ2-7	.	TRBV18
TGTGCTAGTGTCGCGGCCCCCTACGAGCAGTACTTC	CASVAAPYEQYF	.	TRBJ2-7	.	TRBV12-5
TGTGCCAGCAGCTTCGGACAGGGCTATGGCTACACCTTC	CASSFGQGYGYTF	TRBD1	TRBJ1-2	.	TRBV7-8
TGCGCCAGCAGCTTGGACGGAAACCAAGAGACCCAGTACTTC	CASSLDGNQETQYF	.	TRBJ2-5	.	TRBV5-1
TGTGCCAGCATGGGACGGTACAATGAGCAGTTCTTC	CASMGRYNEQFF	.	TRBJ2-1	.	TRBV2
TGTGCCAGCAGCTCTGAGACAGGGCAAGAGACCCAGTACTTC	CASSSETGQETQYF	TRBD1	TRBJ2-5	.	TRBV5-4
TGTGCCAGCAGCTTGGGGCCGGGCGAGCAGTACTTC	CASSLGPGEQYF	.	TRBJ2-7	once	TRBV5-8
TGTGCCAGCAGCTTAAAGTCAGGCCTTAATGAAAAACTGTTTTTT	CASSLKSGLNEKLFF	.	TRBJ1-4	.	TRBV7-2
TGTGCCATCAGTGAGTCGGGGGCTGCCGATACGCAGTATTTT	CAISESGAADTQYF	.	TRBJ2-3	once	TRBV10-3
TGTGCCAGCAGTCCCCCGCCCGGTCTAGCCAAAAACATTCAGTACTTC	CASSPPPGLAKNIQYF	.	TRBJ2-4	.	TRBV28
TGTGCCAGTAGCGAACTGGGGACTAATGAAAAACTGTTTTTT	CASSELGTNEKLFF	.	TRBJ1-4	.	TRBV19
TGTGCCAGACCACGGACTCACTGCTCTGGGGCCAACGTCCTGACTTTC	CARPRTHCSGANVLTF	.	TRBJ2-6	.	TRBV11-3
TGTGCCAGCAGCTTTCCCGGGGGTCAAGAGACCCAGTACTTC	CASSFPGGQETQYF	.	TRBJ2-5	.	TRBV5-5
TGTGCCAGCAGTGGAAGGGTTTTTCTCGGAGCCAAAAACATTCAGTACTTC	CASSGRVFLGAKNIQYF	.	TRBJ2-4	once	TRBV28
TGTGCCAGCAGCGTAAGTGGAGGAGGCTATGAAGCTTTCTTT	CASSVSGGGYEAFF	.	TRBJ1-1	.	TRBV9
TGTGCCACCAGCAGACTAGCTACCGACACAGATACGCAGTATTTT	CATSRLATDTDTQYF	.	TRBJ2-3	.	TRBV15
TGTGCCAGTAGTATTTCGCGGGAGAGTTACGAGCAGTACTTC	CASSISRESYEQYF	TRBD2	TRBJ2-7	.	TRBV19
TGTGCCATCAGTGAGCCGGTGGTGCATACGCAGTATTTT	CAISEPVVHTQYF	.	TRBJ2-3	.	TRBV10-3
TGTGCCAGCAGTGAAGCGACAGGGGCTCAGCCCCAGCATTTT	CASSEATGAQPQHF	TRBD1	TRBJ1-5	.	TRBV2
TGTGCCAGCAGGGACCTCATCTACGAGCAGTACTTC	CASRDLIYEQYF	.	TRBJ2-7	.	TRBV6-1
TGTGCCAGCAGCCAAGACTACAGGGCCCACTCCTACGAGCAGTACTTC	CASSQDYRAHSYEQYF	.	TRBJ2-7	.	TRBV14
TGTGCCAGCAGTGGGACAGGCGAAGAGACCCAGTACTTC	CASSGTGEETQYF	TRBD1	TRBJ2-5	.	TRBV2
TGTGCCAGCAGCTTATTCAGGGACAGGCCCCACTCTGGAAACACCATATATTTT	CASSLFRDRPHSGNTIYF	TRBD1	TRBJ1-3	.	TRBV7-2
TGTGCCAGCAGCCCTATACCCAACCCCTACGAGCAGTACTTC	CASSPIPNPYEQYF	.	TRBJ2-7	.	TRBV7-2
TGTGCCAGTAGTATCGCCGGAAACACCGGGGAGCTGTTTTTT	CASSIAGNTGELFF	.	TRBJ2-2	.	TRBV19
TGTGCCAGCAGCTTAGGGAGTCATCTGACCGCCGAAAAACTGTTTTTT	CASSLGSHLTAEKLFF	.	TRBJ1-4	.	TRBV7-6
TGTGCCAGCAGCTTACCGGACCCGCCCTACGAGCAGTACTTC	CASSLPDPPYEQYF	.	TRBJ2-7	.	TRBV7-9
TGTGCCAGCACCACGGGACTGGTTGGCTACACCTTC	CASTTGLVGYTF	.	TRBJ1-2	few	TRBV6-5
TGTGCCGGTAGCGGGTGGACCGGGGAGCTGTTTTTT	CAGSGWTGELFF	TRBD2	TRBJ2-2	few	TRBV2